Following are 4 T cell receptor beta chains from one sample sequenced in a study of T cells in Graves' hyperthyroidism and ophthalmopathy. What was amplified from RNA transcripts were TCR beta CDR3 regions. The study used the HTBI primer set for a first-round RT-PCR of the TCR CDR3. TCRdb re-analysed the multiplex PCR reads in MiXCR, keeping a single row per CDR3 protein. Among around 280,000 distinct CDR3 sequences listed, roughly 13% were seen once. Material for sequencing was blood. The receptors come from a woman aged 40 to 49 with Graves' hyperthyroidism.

This CDR3 is CASSLGLSEQFF. DNA for the CDR3: TGTGCCAGCAGCTTAGGGCTAAGTGAGCAGTTCTTC. The chain carries TRBV11-2 and TRBJ2-1; D is unclear. The length of the CDR3 is 12 residues. Germline V CDR1 and CDR2: SGHAT, FQNNGV. Trimming left V 1 base short and J 9 bases short, with 7 bases between.

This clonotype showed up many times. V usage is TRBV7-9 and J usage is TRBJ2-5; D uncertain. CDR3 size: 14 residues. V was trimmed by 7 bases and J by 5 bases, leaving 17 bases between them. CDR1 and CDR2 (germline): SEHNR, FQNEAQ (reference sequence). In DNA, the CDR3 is TGTGCCAGCACCGAAGTCGGAAACCGGGAGACCCAGTACTTC. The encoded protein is CASTEVGNRETQYF.

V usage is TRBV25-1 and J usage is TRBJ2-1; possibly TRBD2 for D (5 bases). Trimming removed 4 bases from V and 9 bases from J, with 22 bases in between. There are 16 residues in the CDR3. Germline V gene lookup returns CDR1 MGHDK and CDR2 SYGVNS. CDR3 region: CASSGAGEITEGEQFF. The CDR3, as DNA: TGTGCCAGCAGTGGGGCAGGAGAAATCACAGAGGGTGAGCAGTTCTTC.

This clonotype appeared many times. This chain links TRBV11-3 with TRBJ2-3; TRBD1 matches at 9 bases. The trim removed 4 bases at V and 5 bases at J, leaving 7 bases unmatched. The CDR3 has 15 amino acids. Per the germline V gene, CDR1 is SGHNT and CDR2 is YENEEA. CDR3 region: CASSSTGGSGDTQYF. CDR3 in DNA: TGTGCCAGCAGCTCAACAGGGGGCTCTGGAGATACGCAGTATTTT.